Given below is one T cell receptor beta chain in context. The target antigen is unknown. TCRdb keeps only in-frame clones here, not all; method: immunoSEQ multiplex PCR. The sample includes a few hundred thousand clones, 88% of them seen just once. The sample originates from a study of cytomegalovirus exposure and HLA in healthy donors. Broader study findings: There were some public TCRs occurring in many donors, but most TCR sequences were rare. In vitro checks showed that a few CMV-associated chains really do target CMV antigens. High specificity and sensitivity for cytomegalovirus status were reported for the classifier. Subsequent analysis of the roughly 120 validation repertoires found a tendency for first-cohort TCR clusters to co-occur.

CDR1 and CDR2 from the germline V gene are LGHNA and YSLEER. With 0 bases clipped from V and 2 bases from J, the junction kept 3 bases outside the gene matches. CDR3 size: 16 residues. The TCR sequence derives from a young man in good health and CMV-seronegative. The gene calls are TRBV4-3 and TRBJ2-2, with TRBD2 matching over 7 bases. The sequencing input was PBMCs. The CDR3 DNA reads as TGCGCCAGCAGCCAAGACCCGGGACTAAACACCGGGGAGCTGTTTTTT. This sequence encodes CASSQDPGLNTGELFF.